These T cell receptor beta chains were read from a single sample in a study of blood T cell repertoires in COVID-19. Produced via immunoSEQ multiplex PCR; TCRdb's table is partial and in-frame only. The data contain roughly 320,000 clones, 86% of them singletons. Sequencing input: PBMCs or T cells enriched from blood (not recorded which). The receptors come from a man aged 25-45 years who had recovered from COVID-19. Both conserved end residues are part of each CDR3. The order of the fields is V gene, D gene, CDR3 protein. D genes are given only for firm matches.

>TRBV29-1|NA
CSVRGFVTEAFF
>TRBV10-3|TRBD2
CATSLGGGQQETQYF
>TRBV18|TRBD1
CASSPLGQGRKTGNTDTQYF
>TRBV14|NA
CASSRLLEGEAKNIQYF
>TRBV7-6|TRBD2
CASSLGGRALNEQFF
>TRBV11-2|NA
CASSLAQGRGGYTF
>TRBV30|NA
CAWSVQRAYGGAFF
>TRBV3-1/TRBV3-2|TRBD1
CASNRQGNTEAFF
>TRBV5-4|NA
CASSLVMNTEAFF
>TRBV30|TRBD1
CAWSVETGQGDEKLFF
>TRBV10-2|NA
CASNLPNTGELFF
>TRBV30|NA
CAWRELDREGPRFF
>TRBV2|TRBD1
CASRLRPGTGGNTIYF
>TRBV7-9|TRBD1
CASSLGVADRGQKETQYF
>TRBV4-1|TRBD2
CASSSPSGGVSTDTQYF
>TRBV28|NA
CASRDMYNSPLHF
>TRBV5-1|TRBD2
CASRAGGPGETQYF
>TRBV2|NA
CASRDNQETQYF
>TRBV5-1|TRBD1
CASGQGYYEQYF
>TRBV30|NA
CALDSLRGEGYTF
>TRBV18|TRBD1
CASSPPNRGRRNEQFF
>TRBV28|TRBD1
CASSPGQGTNEKLFF
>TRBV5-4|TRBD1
CASSGPGTGVEQYF
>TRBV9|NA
CASSVVGSGGTEAFF
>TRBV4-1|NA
CASIPRGAFF
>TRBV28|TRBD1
CAYSEGAPSYEQYF
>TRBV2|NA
CASSKGSPINEQFF
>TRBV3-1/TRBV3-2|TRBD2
CASSQVGLAGGYQETQYF
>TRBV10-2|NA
CASSTFGGGTDTQYF
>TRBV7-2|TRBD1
CASSGGTGVRGPQHF
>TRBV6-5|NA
CASRTEVMNTEAFF
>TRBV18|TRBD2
CASSPGLGQETQYF
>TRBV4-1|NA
CASGEVVGDDSPLHF
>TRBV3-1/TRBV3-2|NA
CASSRVGEAVEKLFF
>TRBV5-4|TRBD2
CASSPFGGRQETQYF
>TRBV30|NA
CAWSGGGDTQYF
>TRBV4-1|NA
CASSPENRAQETQYF
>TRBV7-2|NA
CASSLTRDRRNIQYF
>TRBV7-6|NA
CASRSPFADQETQYF
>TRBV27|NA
CASSLAGDNSPLHF
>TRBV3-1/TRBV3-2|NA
CASSTGGLRGSEQFF
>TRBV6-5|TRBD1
CASSPGGSGANVLTF